This TCR beta chain was retrieved from a study of cytomegalovirus exposure and HLA in healthy donors. Primers for the PCR totalled 60 Vbeta and 13 Jbeta. Assay: immunoSEQ multiplex PCR; the TCRdb copy retains only in-frame clones and omits some. The sample yields some 140,000 clones, about four fifths seen once. A word on this clone: As yet, its antigen is unknown.

Study findings and constraints: A later analysis associated some 16,000 TCR beta sequences with HLA alleles at a 0.05 false discovery rate. Being indistinguishable, some V segments were excluded, TRBV6-2 and TRBV6-3 among them. Most CMV-associated TCR beta chains appeared HLA-restricted in a later analysis.

V gave up 6 bases and J gave up 5 bases, with 16 bases separating them. The CDR3 consists of 14 residues. Germline values: CDR1 MNHEY, CDR2 SVGAGI. Sequenced material: PBMCs. The TCR was taken from a woman aged 35 to 49 in good health and CMV-seronegative. The V call is TRBV6-5, the J call TRBJ2-5; D not resolved. DNA of the CDR3: TGTGCCAGCAGCCCCGGCTGGGTCGGGGAGACCCAGTACTTC. It yields the protein CASSPGWVGETQYF.